This T cell receptor beta chain was observed in a study of shared clonotypes between healthy human individuals. The CDR3 is 11 amino acids. CDR1 GTSNPN and CDR2 SVGIG come from the germline V gene (reference sequence). Trimming stripped 5 bases from V and 6 bases from J, with 10 bases between. Here immunoSEQ multiplex PCR was the method, and the copy in TCRdb shows in-frame clones only, minus some. The profile shows 2.5 million or so clones, around 90% of them singletons. Sample: naive CD4+ T cells sorted from blood. The subset here: CD45RA+ positively selected. The sequence was collected from a man between 18 and 35 years old in good health. V and J are TRBV30 and TRBJ1-2; D gene ambiguous. This CDR3 is CAWHRRDGYTF. The DNA for the CDR3 is TGTGCCTGGCATCGAAGGGATGGCTACACCTTC.